This T cell receptor beta chain was observed in a study of T cells in localized non-small cell lung cancer. Study conclusions and caveats: Uninvolved adjacent lung showed peak T cell clonality, exceeding tumor. Elevated blood T cell density was associated with longer overall survival.

Libraries were prepared by immunoSEQ multiplex PCR; TCRdb keeps only in-frame clonotypes and omits some of them. The sample shows about 52,000 clones, about 87% of them seen only once. Trimming cost V 2 bases and J 6 bases, with 16 bases left between them. CDR3 length equals 14 residues. Germline V gives CDR1 GTSNPN, CDR2 SVGIG (reference sequence). This clone has just a few counts. The antigen remains unidentified. Sequenced material: PBMCs, taken before any cancer treatment. The clonotype originates from a female donor with stage II lung adenocarcinoma. V is TRBV30 and J is TRBJ1-1; D unresolved. CDR3 sequence: CAWSRAGFRAEAFF. CDR3 DNA: TGTGCCTGGAGTCGGGCGGGGTTCCGGGCTGAAGCTTTCTTT.